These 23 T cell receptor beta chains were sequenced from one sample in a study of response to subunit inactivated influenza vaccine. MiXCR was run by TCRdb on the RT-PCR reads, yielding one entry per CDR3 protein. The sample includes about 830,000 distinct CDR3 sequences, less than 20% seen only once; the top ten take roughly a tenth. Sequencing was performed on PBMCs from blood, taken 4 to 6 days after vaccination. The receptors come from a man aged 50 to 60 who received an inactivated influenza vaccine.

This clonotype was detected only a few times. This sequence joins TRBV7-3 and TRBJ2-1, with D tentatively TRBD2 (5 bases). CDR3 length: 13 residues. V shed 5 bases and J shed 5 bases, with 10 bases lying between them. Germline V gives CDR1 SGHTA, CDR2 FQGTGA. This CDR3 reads CASSASSNNEQFF. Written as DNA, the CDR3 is TGTGCCAGCAGCGCCTCTAGCAACAATGAGCAGTTCTTC.

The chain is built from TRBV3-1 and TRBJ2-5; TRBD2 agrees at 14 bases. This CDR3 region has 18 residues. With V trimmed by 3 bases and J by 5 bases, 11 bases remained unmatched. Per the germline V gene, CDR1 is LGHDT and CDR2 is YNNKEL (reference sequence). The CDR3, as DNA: TGTGCCAGCAGCCATCTCGGGACTAGCGGGGGAGCACAGGAGACCCAGTACTTC. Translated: CASSHLGTSGGAQETQYF.

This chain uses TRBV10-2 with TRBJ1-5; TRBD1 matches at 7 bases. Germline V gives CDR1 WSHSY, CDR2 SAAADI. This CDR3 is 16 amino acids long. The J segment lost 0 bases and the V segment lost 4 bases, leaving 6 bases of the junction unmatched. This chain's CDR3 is CASSGWDRDSNQPQHF. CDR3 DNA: TGCGCCAGCAGTGGATGGGACAGAGATAGCAATCAGCCCCAGCATTTT.

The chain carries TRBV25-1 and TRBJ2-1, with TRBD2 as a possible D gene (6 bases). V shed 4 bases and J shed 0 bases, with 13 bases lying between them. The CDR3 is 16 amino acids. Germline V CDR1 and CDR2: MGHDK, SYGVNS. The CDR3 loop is CASSVAAGLSYNEQFF. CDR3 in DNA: TGTGCCAGCAGTGTCGCGGCGGGGCTCTCCTACAATGAGCAGTTCTTC.

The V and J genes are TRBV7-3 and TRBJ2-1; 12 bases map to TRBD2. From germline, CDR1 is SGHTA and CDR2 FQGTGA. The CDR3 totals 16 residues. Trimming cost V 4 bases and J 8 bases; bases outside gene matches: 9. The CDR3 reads CASSYEASGRGDEQFF. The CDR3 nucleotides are TGTGCCAGCAGCTATGAAGCTAGCGGGAGGGGGGATGAGCAGTTCTTC.

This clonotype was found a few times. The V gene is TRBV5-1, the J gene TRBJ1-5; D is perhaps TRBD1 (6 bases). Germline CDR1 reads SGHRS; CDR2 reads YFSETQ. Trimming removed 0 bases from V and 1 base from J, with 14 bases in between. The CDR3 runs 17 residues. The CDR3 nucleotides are TGCGCCAGCAGCTTGGCCCCGGCAGGGGAAAGCAATCAGCCCCAGCATTTT. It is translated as CASSLAPAGESNQPQHF. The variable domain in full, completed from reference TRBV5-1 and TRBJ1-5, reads KAGVTQTPRYLIKTRGQQVTLSCSPISGHRSVSWYQQTPGQGLQFLFEYFSETQRNKGNFPGRFSGRQFSNSRSEMNVSTLELGDSALYLCASSLAPAGESNQPQHFGDGTRLSIL.

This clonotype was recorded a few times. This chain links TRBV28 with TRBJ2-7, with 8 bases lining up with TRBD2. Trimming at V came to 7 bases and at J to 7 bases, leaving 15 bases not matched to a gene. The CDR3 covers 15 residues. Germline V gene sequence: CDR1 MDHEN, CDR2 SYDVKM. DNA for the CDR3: TGTGCCAGCAATTACGGGGGGACTAGTTGGGGTGAGCAGTACTTC. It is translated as CASNYGGTSWGEQYF.

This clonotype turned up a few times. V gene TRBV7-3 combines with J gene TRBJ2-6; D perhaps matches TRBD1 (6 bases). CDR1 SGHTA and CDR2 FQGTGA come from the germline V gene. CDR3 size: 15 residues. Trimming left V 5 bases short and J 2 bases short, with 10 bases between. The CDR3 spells CASSQGGTGANVLTF. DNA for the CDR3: TGTGCCAGCAGCCAAGGGGGTACTGGGGCCAACGTCCTGACTTTC. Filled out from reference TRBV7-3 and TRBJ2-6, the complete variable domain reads GAGVSQTPSNKVTEKGKYVELRCDPISGHTALYWYRQSLGQGPEFLIYFQGTGAADDSGLPNDRFFAVRPEGSVSTLKIQRTERGDSAVYLCASSQGGTGANVLTFGAGSRLTVL.

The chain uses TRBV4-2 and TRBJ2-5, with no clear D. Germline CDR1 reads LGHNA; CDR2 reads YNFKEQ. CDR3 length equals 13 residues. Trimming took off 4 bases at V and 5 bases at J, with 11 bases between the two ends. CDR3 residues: CASSPTLVETQYF. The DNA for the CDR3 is TGTGCCAGCAGCCCCACGCTAGTCGAGACCCAGTACTTC.

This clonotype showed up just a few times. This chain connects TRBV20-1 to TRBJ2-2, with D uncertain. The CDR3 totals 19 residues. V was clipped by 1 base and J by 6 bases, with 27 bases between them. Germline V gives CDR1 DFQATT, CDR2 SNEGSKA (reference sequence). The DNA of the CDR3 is TGCAGTGCTAGAGCGCCCTCGGTTTGGGCGCAAAGGTCCGCCGGGGAGCTGTTTTTT. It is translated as CSARAPSVWAQRSAGELFF.

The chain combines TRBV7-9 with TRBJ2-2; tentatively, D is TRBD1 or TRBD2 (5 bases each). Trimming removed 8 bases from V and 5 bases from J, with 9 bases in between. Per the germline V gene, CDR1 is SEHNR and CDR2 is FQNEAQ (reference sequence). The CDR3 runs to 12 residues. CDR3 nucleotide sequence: TGTGCCAGCCTCGAGGGGACCGGGGAGCTGTTTTTT. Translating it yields CASLEGTGELFF. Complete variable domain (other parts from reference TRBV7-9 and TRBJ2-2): DTGVSQNPRHKITKRGQNVTFRCDPISEHNRLYWYRQTLGQGPEFLTYFQNEAQLEKSRLLSDRFSAERPKGSFSTLEIQRTEQGDSAMYLCASLEGTGELFFGEGSRLTVL.

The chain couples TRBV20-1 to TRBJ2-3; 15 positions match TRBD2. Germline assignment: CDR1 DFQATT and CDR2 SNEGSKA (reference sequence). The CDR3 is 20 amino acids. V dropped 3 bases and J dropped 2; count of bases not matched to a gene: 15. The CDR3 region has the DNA TGCAGTGCTAGCCCCATAGACGGACTAGCGGGGGGGCCCTTCACAGATACGCAGTATTTT. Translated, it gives CSASPIDGLAGGPFTDTQYF.

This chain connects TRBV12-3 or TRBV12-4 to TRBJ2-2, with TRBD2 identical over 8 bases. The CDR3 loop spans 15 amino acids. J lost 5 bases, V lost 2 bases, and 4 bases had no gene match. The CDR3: CASSLSGGGTGELFF. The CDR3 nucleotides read TGTGCCAGCAGTTTAAGCGGGGGTGGGACCGGGGAGCTGTTTTTT.

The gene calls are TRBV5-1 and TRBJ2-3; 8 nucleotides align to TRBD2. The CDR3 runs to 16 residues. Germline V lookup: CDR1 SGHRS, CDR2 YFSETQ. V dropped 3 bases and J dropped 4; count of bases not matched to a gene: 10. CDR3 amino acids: CASSSRGAGAPDTQYF. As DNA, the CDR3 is TGCGCCAGCAGCTCCCGAGGAGCGGGAGCTCCAGATACGCAGTATTTT.

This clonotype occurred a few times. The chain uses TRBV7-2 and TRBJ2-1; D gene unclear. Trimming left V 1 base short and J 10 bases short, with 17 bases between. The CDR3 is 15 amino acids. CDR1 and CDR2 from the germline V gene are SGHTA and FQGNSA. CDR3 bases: TGTGCCAGCAGCTTAGGCTTGGGTGGGAAACGGGAGCAGTTCTTC. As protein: CASSLGLGGKREQFF.

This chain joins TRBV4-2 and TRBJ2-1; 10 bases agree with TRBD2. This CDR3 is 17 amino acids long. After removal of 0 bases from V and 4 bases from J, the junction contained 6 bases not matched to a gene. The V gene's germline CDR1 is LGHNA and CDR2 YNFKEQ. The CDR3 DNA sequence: TGTGCCAGCAGCCAAGATCCTTCTAGCGGGGGATACAATGAGCAGTTCTTC. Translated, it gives CASSQDPSSGGYNEQFF.

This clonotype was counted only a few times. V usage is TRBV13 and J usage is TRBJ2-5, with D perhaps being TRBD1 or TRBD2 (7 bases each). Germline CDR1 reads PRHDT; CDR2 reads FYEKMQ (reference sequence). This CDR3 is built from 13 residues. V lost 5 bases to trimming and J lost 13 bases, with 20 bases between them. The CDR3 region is CASSSGTAPLAYF. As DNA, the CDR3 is TGTGCCAGCAGCAGCGGGACAGCCCCACTGGCGTACTTC.

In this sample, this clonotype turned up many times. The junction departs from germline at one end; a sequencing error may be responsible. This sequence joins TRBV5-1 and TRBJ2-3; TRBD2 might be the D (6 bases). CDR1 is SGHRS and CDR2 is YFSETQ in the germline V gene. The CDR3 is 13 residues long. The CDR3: CASSLAGTDTQYF. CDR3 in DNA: TGTGCCAGCAGCTTAGCGGGCACAGATACGCAGTATTTT. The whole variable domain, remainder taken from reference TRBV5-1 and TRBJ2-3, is KAGVTQTPRYLIKTRGQQVTLSCSPISGHRSVSWYQQTPGQGLQFLFEYFSETQRNKGNFPGRFSGRQFSNSRSEMNVSTLELGDSALYLCASSLAGTDTQYFGPGTRLTVL.

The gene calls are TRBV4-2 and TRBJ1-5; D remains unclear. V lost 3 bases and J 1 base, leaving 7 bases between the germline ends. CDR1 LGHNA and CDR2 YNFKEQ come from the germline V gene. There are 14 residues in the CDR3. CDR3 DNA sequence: TGTGCCAGCAGCCAGGGAGGGAGCAATCAGCCCCAGCATTTT. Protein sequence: CASSQGGSNQPQHF.

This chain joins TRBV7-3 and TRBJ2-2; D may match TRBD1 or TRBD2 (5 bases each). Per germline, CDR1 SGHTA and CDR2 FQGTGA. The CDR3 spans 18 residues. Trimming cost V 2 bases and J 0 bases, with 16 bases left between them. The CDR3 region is CASSLFGRERANTGELFF. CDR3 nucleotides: TGTGCCAGCAGCTTATTCGGCAGGGAGAGAGCGAACACCGGGGAGCTGTTTTTT.

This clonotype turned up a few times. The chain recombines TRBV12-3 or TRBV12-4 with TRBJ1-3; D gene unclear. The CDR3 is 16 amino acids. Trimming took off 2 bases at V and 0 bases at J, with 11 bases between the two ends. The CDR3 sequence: CASSLRVASSGNTIYF. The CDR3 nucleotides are TGTGCCAGCAGTTTACGGGTTGCGAGCTCTGGAAACACCATATATTTT.

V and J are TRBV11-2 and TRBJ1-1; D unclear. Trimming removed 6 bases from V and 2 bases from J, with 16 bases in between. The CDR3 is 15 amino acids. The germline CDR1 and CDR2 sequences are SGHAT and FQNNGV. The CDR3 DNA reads TGTGCCAGCAGAAAAGTCGCGGGGAAAAACACTGAAGCTTTCTTT. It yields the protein CASRKVAGKNTEAFF.

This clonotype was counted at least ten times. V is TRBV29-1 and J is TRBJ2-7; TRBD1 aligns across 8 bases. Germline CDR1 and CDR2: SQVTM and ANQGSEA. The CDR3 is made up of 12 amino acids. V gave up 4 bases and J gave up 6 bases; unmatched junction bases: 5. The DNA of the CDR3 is TGCAGCGTTGCCCTGACAGGGGTCGAGCAGTACTTC. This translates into CSVALTGVEQYF.